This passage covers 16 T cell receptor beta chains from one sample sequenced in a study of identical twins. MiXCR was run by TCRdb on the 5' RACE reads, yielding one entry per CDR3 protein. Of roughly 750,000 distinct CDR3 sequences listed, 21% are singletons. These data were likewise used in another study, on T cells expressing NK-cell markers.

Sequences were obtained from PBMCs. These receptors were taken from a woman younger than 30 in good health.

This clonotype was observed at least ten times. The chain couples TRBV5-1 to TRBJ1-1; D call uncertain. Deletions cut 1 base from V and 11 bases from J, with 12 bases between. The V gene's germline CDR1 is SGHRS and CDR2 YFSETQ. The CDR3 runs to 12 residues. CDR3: CASSLPLRTAFF. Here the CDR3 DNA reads TGCGCCAGCAGCTTGCCCCTTAGGACGGCTTTCTTT.

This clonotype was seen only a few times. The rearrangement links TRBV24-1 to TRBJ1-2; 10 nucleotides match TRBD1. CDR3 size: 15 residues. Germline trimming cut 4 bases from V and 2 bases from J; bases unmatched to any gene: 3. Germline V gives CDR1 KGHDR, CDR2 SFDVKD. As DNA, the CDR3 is TGTGCCACCAGTGACACGGGACAGGGGAACTATGGCTACACCTTC. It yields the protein CATSDTGQGNYGYTF.

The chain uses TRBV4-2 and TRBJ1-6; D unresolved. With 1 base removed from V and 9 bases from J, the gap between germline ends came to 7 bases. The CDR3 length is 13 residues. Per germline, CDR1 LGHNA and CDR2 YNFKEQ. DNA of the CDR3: TGTGCCAGCAGCCAAGGGAGCATTTCACCCCTCCACTTT. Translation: CASSQGSISPLHF.

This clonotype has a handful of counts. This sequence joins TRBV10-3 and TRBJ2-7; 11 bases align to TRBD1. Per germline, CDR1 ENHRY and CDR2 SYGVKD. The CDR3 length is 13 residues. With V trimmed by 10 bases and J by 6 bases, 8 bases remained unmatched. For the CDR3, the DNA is TGTGCCACGGCCGGGACAGGGGGAGGCGAGCAGTACTTC. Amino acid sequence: CATAGTGGGEQYF.

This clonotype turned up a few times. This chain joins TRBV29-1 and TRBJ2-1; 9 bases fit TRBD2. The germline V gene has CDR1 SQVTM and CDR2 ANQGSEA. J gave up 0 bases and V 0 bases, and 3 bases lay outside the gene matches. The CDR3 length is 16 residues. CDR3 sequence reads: CSVEDGSGSSYNEQFF. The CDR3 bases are TGCAGCGTTGAAGATGGTAGCGGGAGCTCCTACAATGAGCAGTTCTTC.

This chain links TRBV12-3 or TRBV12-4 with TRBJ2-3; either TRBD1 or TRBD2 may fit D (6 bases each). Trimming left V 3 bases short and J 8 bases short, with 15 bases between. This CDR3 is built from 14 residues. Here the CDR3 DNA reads TGTGCCAGCAGTTTTGGGGGGCAGGATGGTACGCAGTATTTT. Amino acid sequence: CASSFGGQDGTQYF.

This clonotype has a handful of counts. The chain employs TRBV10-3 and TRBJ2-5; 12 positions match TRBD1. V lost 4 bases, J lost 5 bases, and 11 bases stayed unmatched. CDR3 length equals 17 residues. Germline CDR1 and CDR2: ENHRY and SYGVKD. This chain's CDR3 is CAISAPPGTGGRETQYF. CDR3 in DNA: TGTGCCATCAGTGCCCCCCCCGGGACAGGGGGCCGGGAGACCCAGTACTTC.

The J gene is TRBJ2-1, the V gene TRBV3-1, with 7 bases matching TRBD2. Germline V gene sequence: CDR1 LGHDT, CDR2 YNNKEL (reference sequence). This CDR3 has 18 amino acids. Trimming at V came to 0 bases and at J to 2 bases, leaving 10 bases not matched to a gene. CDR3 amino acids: CASSQDRGEGPPYNEQFF. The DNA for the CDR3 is TGTGCCAGCAGCCAAGATCGGGGGGAGGGCCCGCCCTACAATGAGCAGTTCTTC.

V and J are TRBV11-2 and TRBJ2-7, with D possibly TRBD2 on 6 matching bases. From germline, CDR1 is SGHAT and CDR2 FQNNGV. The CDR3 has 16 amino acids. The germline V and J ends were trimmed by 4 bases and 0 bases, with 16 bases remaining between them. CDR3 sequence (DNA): TGTGCCAGCAGCTCCCCGACGGGAGCGAGCTCCTACGAGCAGTACTTC. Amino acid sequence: CASSSPTGASSYEQYF. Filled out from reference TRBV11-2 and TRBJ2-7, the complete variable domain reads EAGVAQSPRYKIIEKRQSVAFWCNPISGHATLYWYQQILGQGPKLLIQFQNNGVVDDSQLPKDRFSAERLKGVDSTLKIQPAKLEDSAVYLCASSSPTGASSYEQYFGPGTRLTVT.

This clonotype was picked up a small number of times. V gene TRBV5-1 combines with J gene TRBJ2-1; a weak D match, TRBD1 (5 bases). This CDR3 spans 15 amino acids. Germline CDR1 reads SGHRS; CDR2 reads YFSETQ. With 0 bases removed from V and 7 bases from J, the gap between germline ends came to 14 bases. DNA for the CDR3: TGCGCCAGCAGCTTGGAGTGGGGCGTGGGAAATGAGCAGTTCTTC. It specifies CASSLEWGVGNEQFF.

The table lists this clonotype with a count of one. CDR3 in DNA: TGTGCCAGCAGCTACCCCGGGGGGAATGCCTACGAGCAGTACTTC. It codes for CASSYPGGNAYEQYF. This chain uses TRBV5-6 with TRBJ2-7; 7 nucleotides line up with TRBD2. Germline CDR1 is SGHDT and CDR2 is YYEEEE. This CDR3 is built from 15 residues. Trimming took 3 bases from V and 2 from J; bases not matched to a gene: 8.

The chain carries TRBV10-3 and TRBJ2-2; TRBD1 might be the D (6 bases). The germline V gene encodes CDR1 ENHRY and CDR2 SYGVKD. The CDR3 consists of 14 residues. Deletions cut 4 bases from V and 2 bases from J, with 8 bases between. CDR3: CAISGRGNTGELFF. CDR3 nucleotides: TGTGCCATCAGTGGCAGGGGTAACACCGGGGAGCTGTTTTTT.

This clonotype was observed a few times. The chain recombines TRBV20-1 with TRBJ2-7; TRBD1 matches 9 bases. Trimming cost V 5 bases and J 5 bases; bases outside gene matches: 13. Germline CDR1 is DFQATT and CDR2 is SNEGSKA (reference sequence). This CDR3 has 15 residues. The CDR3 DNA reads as TGCAGTGCTCTACAAGGAGGGACAGGGAAGAACGAGCAGTACTTC. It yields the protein CSALQGGTGKNEQYF.

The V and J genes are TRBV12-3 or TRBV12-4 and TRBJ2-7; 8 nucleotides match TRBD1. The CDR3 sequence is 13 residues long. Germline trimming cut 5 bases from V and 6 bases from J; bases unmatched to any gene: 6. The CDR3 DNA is TGTGCCAGCAGTCTTGGGACAGGTCGCGAGCAGTACTTC. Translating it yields CASSLGTGREQYF.

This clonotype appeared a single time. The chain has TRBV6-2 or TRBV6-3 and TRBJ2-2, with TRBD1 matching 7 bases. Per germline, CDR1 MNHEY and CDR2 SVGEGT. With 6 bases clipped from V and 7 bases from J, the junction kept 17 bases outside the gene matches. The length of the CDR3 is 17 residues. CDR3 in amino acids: CASRTFARDRSHGELFF. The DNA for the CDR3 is TGTGCCAGCAGAACGTTTGCCCGGGACAGATCTCACGGGGAGCTGTTTTTT.

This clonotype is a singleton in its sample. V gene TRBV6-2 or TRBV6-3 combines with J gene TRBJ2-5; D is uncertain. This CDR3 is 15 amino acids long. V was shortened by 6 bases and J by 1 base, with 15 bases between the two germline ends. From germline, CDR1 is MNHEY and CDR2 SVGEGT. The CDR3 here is CASSDPHLGQETQYF. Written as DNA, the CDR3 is TGTGCCAGCAGCGACCCCCACCTCGGCCAAGAGACCCAGTACTTC.